A selection of T cell receptor beta chains follows, all from one sample in a study of control samples from healthy donors and cancer patients. Measured with immunoSEQ multiplex PCR; TCRdb has only the in-frame clones, and not every one. The sample yields 170,000 or so clones, about 94% seen once. The source material was blood. These receptors all come from a woman in her thirties or forties in good health. The CDR3 runs from the conserved cysteine through the conserved F or W. The order of the fields is CDR3 length, V gene, D gene, clone size, J gene, CDR3 DNA, CDR3 protein. The D gene is left open where the match is weak. Rows give clone size only sometimes, using once, few, many, or a class for an expanded clone.

14	TRBV5-1	-	once	TRBJ1-1	TGCGCCAGCAGCCCATTCGGGGAAAACACTGAAGCTTTCTTT	CASSPFGENTEAFF
16	TRBV4-2	TRBD2	-	TRBJ2-1	TGTGCCAGCAGCCAAGTGGGGGGGAGCTCCTACAATGAGCAGTTCTTC	CASSQVGGSSYNEQFF
13	TRBV18	-	-	TRBJ2-7	TGTGCCAGCTCACCAGGGGAAGCCTACGAGCAGTACTTC	CASSPGEAYEQYF
15	TRBV7-9	-	few	TRBJ1-6	TGTGCCAGCAGCGGCTCCGGGATCTTCAATTCACCCCTCCACTTT	CASSGSGIFNSPLHF
13	TRBV29-1	-	-	TRBJ1-1	TGCAGCGTTGGATGGACGGCGAACACTGAAGCTTTCTTT	CSVGWTANTEAFF
12	TRBV6-2/TRBV6-3	-	once	TRBJ1-1	TGTGCCAGCAGCCCCCCGAAGGGTGAGGCTTTCTTT	CASSPPKGEAFF
14	TRBV29-1	-	-	TRBJ1-2	TGCAGCGTTCCTTGGACAGCGAATAACTATGGCTACACCTTC	CSVPWTANNYGYTF
14	TRBV25-1	-	-	TRBJ2-1	TGTGCCAGCAGTGAGACAGGGGAGGGCAATGAGCAGTTCTTC	CASSETGEGNEQFF
16	TRBV19	-	-	TRBJ2-1	TGTGCCAGTAGTCCCAAGACGGGACATAGGGCCAATGAGCAGTTCTTC	CASSPKTGHRANEQFF
16	TRBV7-8	-	-	TRBJ1-1	TGTGCCAGCAGCTTAGCAGGTTCACGACTGAACACTGAAGCTTTCTTT	CASSLAGSRLNTEAFF
16	TRBV6-5	-	-	TRBJ1-6	TGTGCCAGCAGTTCTAACCCACAGGGCTTTAATTCACCCCTCCACTTT	CASSSNPQGFNSPLHF
15	TRBV6-6	-	-	TRBJ1-1	TGTGCCAGCGGGACACTTCAGGGATCAAACACTGAAGCTTTCTTT	CASGTLQGSNTEAFF
15	TRBV4-1	TRBD1	-	TRBJ1-2	TGCGCCAGCAGCCAAGGTGACAGGGATTACTATGGCTACACCTTC	CASSQGDRDYYGYTF
12	TRBV27	-	-	TRBJ2-1	TGTGCCAGCAGTTCTCGGCGGCGCGGGCAGTTCTTC	CASSSRRRGQFF
13	TRBV16	-	-	TRBJ1-2	TGTGCCAGCAGCCAATCTCAGTTGTATGGCTACACCTTC	CASSQSQLYGYTF
12	TRBV25-1	-	-	TRBJ1-1	TGTGCCAGCAATTGGGGGAACACTGAAGCTTTCTTT	CASNWGNTEAFF